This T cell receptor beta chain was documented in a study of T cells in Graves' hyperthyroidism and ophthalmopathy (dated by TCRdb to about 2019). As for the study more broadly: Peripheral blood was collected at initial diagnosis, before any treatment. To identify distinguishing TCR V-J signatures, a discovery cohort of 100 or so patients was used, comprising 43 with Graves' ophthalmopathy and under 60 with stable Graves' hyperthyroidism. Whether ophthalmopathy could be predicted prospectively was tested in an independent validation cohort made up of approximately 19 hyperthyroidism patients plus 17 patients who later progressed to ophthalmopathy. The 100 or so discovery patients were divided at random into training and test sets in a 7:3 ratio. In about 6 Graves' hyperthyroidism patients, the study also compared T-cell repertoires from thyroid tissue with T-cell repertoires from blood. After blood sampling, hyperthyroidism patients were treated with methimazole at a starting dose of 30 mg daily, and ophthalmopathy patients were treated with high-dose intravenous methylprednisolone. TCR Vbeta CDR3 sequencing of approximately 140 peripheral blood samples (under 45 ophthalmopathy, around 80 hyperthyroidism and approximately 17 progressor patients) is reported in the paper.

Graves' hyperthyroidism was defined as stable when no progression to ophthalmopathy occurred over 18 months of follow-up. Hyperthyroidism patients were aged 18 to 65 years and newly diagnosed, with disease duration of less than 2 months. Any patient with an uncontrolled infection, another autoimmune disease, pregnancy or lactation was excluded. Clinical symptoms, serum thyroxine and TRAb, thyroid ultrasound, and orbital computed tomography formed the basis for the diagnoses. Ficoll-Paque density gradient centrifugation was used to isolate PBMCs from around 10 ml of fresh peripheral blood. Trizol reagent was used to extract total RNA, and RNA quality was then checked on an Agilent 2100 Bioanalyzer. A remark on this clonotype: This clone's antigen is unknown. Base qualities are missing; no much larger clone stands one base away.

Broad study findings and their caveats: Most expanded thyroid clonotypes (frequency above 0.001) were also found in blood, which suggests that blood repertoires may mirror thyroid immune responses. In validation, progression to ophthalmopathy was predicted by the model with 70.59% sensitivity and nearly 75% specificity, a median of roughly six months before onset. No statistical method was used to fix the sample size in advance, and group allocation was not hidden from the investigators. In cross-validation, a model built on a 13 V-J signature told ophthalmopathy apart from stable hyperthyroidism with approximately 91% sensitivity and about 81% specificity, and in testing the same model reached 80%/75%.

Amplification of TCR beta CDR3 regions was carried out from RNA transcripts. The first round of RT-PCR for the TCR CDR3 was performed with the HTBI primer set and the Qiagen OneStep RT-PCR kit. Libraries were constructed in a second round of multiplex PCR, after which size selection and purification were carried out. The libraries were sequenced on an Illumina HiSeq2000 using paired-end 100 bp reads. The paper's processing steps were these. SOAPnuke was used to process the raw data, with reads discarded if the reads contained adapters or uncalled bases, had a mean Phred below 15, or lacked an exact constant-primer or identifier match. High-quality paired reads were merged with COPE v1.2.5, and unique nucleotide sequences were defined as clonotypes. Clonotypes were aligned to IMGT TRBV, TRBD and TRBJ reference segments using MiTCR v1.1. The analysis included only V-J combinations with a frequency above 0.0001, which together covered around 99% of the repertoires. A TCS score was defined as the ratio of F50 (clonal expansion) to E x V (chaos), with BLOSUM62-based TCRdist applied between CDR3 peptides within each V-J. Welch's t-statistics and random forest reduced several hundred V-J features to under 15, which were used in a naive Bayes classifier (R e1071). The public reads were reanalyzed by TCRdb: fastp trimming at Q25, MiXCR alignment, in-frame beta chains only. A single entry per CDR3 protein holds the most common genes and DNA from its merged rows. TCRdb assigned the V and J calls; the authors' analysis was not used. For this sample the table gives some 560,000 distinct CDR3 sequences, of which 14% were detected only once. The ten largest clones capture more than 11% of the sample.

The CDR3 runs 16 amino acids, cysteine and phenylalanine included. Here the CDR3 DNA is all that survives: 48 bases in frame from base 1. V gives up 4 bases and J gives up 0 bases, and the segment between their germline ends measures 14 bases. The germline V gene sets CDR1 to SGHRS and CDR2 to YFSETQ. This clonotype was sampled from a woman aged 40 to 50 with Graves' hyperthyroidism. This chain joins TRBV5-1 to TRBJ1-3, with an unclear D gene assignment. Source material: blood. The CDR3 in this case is CASSPGRGYSGNTIYF. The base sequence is TGCGCCAGCAGCCCCGGACGTGGGTACTCTGGAAACACCATATATTTT.